What follows describes a single T cell receptor (beta chain). Its cognate antigen is unknown. Profiling relied on immunoSEQ multiplex PCR, and the TCRdb table lists in-frame clones only, not all of them. This sample has about 82,000 clones, with approximately 93% found just once. These data belong to a study of cytomegalovirus exposure and HLA in healthy donors. Study overall: Both the approximately 130 validation repertoires and the approximately 670 first-cohort repertoires used the same platform, as reported by a later analysis.

Overall study results and limits: The majority of TCR sequences were rare, yet some public TCRs appeared in many donors. Confirmation in vitro established that a few CMV-associated chains were specific for CMV antigens.

Separate from the roughly 700-subject first cohort was the 120-subject validation cohort, to which the donors belonged. The source of this sequence is a man between 18 and 29 years old in good health and CMV-seronegative. Sequencing was carried out using PBMCs.

The CDR3 nucleotides are TGCGCCAGCAGCTTGGGGCGCGACTACTCAGATACGCAGTATTTT. Protein product: CASSLGRDYSDTQYF. The genes are TRBV5-1 and TRBJ2-3; tentatively, D is TRBD2 (5 bases). Germline V lookup: CDR1 SGHRS, CDR2 YFSETQ. CDR3 length equals 15 residues. V dropped 0 bases and J dropped 4 bases, with 12 bases sitting between them.